Only a few counts were recorded for the clone carrying this TCR beta chain. Its specificity is not known. The junction departs from the called germline gene at one end, perhaps through a read error. The authors ran a second PCR of roughly 6 to 12 cycles using a sample-barcoded 5' primer and a J-beta primer mix. The yield of each sample was at least 2.5 million CDR3-containing paired-end reads. TCRdb ran MiXCR on the 5' RACE reads and lists one entry per CDR3 protein. This sample has under 2 million distinct CDR3 sequences, with about 35% found just once. The data stem from a study of blood T cells in healthy people across ages. Overall study: Capture by template switching was about one barcoded beta molecule per two T cells.

This CDR3 has 14 amino acids. Germline V gene sequence: CDR1 LNHNV, CDR2 YYDKDF (reference sequence). Whole-study results and caveats: Leaving the PBMCs unsorted stopped any conclusive comparison of naive versus antigen-experienced cells.

The rearrangement links TRBV15 to TRBJ2-5; no firm D call. The receptor was derived from a woman aged 30 to 39 in good health. The sample taken for sequencing was blood. The CDR3 here is CATSGEEYQETQYF. In DNA form, the CDR3 reads TGTGCCACCAGCGGAGAGGAGTACCAAGAGACCCAGTACTTC.